This TCR beta chain is drawn from a study of T cells in localized non-small cell lung cancer. General study findings and limits: Uninvolved adjacent lung had higher T cell clonality than tumor and all other tissues. One tumor region alone was sequenced, and heterogeneity therefore remains possible.

Points on this clone: Its antigen is unknown.

Germline CDR1 and CDR2: MNHEY and SVGAGI. The CDR3 extends over 14 amino acids. V trimming: 0 bases; J trimming: 7 bases; junction bases outside the gene matches: 2. Produced via immunoSEQ multiplex PCR; TCRdb's table is partial and in-frame only. The sample carries 20,000 to 25,000 clones, 92% recorded once. The receptor's source is a man aged 35-69 years with stage III squamous cell lung carcinoma. Sequences were derived from peripheral blood, sampled before any cancer treatment. V and J are TRBV6-5 and TRBJ1-2; 10 bases fit TRBD1. The CDR3 coding sequence is TGTGCCAGCAGTTACTCGGACAGGGGGGGTGGCTACACCTTC. Residues: CASSYSDRGGGYTF.